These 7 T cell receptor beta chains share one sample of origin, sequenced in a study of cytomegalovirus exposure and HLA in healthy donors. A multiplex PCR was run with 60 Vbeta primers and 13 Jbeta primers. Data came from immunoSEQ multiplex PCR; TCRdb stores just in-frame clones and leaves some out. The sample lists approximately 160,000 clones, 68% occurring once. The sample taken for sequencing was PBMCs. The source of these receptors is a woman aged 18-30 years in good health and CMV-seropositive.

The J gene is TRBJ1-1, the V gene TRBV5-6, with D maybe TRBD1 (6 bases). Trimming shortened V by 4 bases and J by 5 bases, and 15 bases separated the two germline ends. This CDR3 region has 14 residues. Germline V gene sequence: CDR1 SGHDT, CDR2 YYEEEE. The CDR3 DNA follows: TGTGCCAGCAGCCCGGACAGCCACGGGACTGAAGCTTTCTTT. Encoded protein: CASSPDSHGTEAFF.

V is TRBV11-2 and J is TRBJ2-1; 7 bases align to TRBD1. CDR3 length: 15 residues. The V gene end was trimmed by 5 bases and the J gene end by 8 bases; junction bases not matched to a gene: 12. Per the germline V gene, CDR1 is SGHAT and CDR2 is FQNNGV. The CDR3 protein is CASSLTGALFYEQFF. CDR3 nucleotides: TGTGCCAGCAGCCTCACAGGGGCTCTCTTTTATGAGCAGTTCTTC.

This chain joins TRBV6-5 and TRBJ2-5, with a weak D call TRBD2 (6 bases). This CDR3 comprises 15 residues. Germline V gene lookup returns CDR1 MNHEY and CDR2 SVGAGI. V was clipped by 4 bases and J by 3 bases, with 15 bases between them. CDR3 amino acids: CASSSMGAGEETQYF. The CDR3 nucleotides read TGTGCCAGCAGTTCCATGGGAGCGGGCGAAGAGACCCAGTACTTC.

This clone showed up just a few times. This CDR3 is CASSEARRGQGYGYTF. In nucleotides, the CDR3 is TGTGCCAGCAGTGAAGCGCGTAGGGGGCAAGGCTATGGCTACACCTTC. The V gene is TRBV6-1, the J gene TRBJ1-2, with 7 bases that match TRBD1. Trimming took 0 bases from V and 4 from J; bases not matched to a gene: 8. The CDR3 consists of 16 residues. Per the germline V gene, CDR1 is MNHNS and CDR2 is SASEGT.

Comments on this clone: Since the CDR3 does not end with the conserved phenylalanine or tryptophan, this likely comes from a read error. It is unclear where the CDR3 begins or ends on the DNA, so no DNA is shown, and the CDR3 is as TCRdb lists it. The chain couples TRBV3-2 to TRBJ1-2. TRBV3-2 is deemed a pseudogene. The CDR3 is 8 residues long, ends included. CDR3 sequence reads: CASSRFKL.

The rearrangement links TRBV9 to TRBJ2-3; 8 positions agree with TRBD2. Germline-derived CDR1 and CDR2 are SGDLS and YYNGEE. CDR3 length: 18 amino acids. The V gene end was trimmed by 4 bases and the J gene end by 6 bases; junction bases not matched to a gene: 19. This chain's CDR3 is CASSPAPLQAGGYDTQYF. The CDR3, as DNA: TGTGCCAGCAGCCCCGCCCCCCTGCAGGCGGGAGGTTATGATACGCAGTATTTT.

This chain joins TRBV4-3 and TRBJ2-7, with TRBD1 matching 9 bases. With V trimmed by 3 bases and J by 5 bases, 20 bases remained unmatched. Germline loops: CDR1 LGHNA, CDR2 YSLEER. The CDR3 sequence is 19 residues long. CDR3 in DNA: TGCGCCAGCAGCCAGGGGGTCGACCGGGGTGGGACAGGGTACCACGAGCAGTACTTC. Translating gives CASSQGVDRGGTGYHEQYF.